Following are 30 T cell receptor beta chains from one sample sequenced in a study of T cell responses to AZD1222 COVID-19 vaccine. Clones were sequenced by immunoSEQ multiplex PCR, and TCRdb holds only the in-frame ones, with some missing. The sample records about 83,000 clones, approximately 90% being singletons. Sequencing was performed on peripheral blood, taken on day 0 of MenACWY control vaccination. These receptors originate from an adult in good health.

The V gene is TRBV11-2, the J gene TRBJ1-6; D gene uncertain. Looked up from germline, CDR1 is SGHAT and CDR2 is FQNNGV. The CDR3 spans 15 residues. Trimming removed 6 bases at V and 6 bases at J, with 15 bases between. The chain's CDR3 is CASRVAYGSNSPLHF. The CDR3 nucleotides are TGTGCCAGCAGGGTAGCATATGGCAGTAATTCACCCCTCCACTTT.

The V call is TRBV5-5, the J call TRBJ1-4; D remains ambiguous. Germline V lookup: CDR1 SGHKS, CDR2 YYEKEE (reference sequence). CDR3 size: 13 residues. V lost 1 base and J 3 bases, leaving 4 bases between the germline ends. The CDR3 DNA follows: TGTGCCAGCAGCTTGAACCCTAATGAAAAACTGTTTTTT. It codes for CASSLNPNEKLFF.

The rearrangement joins TRBV28 to TRBJ2-3; 9 bases fit TRBD2. There are 16 residues in the CDR3. The germline gives CDR1 MDHEN, CDR2 SYDVKM. Trimming took 1 base from V and 4 from J; bases not matched to a gene: 6. The CDR3 DNA sequence: TGTGCCAGCAGTTTATACGTAGCGGGAGTGTCAGATACGCAGTATTTT. Its protein is CASSLYVAGVSDTQYF. Variable domain in full (rest from reference TRBV28 and TRBJ2-3): DVKVTQSSRYLVKRTGEKVFLECVQDMDHENMFWYRQDPGLGLRLIYFSYDVKMKEKGDIPEGYSVSREKKERFSLILESASTNQTSMYLCASSLYVAGVSDTQYFGPGTRLTVL.

This clone was seen only a few times. The chain recombines TRBV27 with TRBJ1-2; 7 nucleotides line up with TRBD1. This CDR3 region has 12 residues. Germline trimming cut 6 bases from V and 6 bases from J; bases unmatched to any gene: 4. Per germline, CDR1 MNHEY and CDR2 SMNVEV (reference sequence). The CDR3 DNA reads as TGTGCCAGCAGCGGGCAGGGGGATGGCTACACCTTC. Translation gives CASSGQGDGYTF.

The chain recombines TRBV11-2 with TRBJ2-7; 8 bases line up with TRBD2. Germline CDR1 SGHAT, CDR2 FQNNGV. V was clipped by 4 bases and J by 3 bases; unmatched bases: 5. The CDR3 is 14 amino acids. The CDR3 spells CASSSSGGGYEQYF. The CDR3 DNA reads TGTGCCAGCAGCTCAAGCGGGGGAGGCTACGAGCAGTACTTC.

J is TRBJ1-1 and V is TRBV10-3; D unresolved. The V gene's germline CDR1 is ENHRY and CDR2 SYGVKD. V was trimmed by 7 bases and J by 7 bases, leaving 10 bases between them. The CDR3 loop spans 11 amino acids. The CDR3 nucleotides read TGTGCCATCACGGGGAGTGGTGAAGCTTTCTTT. It yields the protein CAITGSGEAFF.

This chain joins TRBV25-1 and TRBJ1-1, with D perhaps matching TRBD1 (6 bases). This CDR3 is 16 amino acids long. Per germline, CDR1 MGHDK and CDR2 SYGVNS. V was cut by 5 bases and J by 1 base, with 17 bases left in between. The CDR3 is CASSKEIRGGNTEAFF. CDR3 DNA sequence: TGTGCCAGCAGTAAAGAAATCAGGGGAGGGAACACTGAAGCTTTCTTT.

V is TRBV2 and J is TRBJ2-7; 8 bases are a match to TRBD1. The V gene's germline CDR1 is SNHLY and CDR2 FYNNEI. V lost 7 bases to trimming and J lost 5 bases; unmatched junction nucleotides: 7. CDR3 size: 13 residues. CDR3 amino acids: CASTLTGVDEQYF. The CDR3 nucleotides are TGTGCCAGCACCCTGACAGGGGTAGACGAGCAGTACTTC. The full variable domain, in which reference TRBV2 and TRBJ2-7 provide the parts outside the CDR3, is EPEVTQTPSHQVTQMGQEVILRCVPISNHLYFYWYRQILGQKVEFLVSFYNNEISEKSEIFDDQFSVERPDGSNFTLKIRSTKLEDSAMYFCASTLTGVDEQYFGPGTRLTVT.

The V and J genes are TRBV29-1 and TRBJ1-5; 9 nucleotides line up with TRBD1. The CDR3 is 14 amino acids. CDR1 is SQVTM and CDR2 is ANQGSEA in the germline V gene. Trimming removed 7 bases from V and 8 bases from J; junction bases left unmatched: 12. CDR3 sequence: CSALVTGGIEPQHF. As DNA, the CDR3 is TGCAGCGCCTTAGTTACAGGGGGCATAGAGCCCCAGCATTTT. Complete variable domain (other parts from reference TRBV29-1 and TRBJ1-5): SAVISQKPSRDICQRGTSLTIQCQVDSQVTMMFWYRQQPGQSLTLIATANQGSEATYESGFVIDKFPISRPNLTFSTLTVSNMSPEDSSIYLCSALVTGGIEPQHFGDGTRLSIL.

The genes are TRBV4-3 and TRBJ2-5; D is perhaps TRBD2 (5 bases). The CDR3 contains 15 residues. V gave up 0 bases and J gave up 6 bases, with 14 bases separating them. CDR1 and CDR2 (germline): LGHNA, YSLEER. CDR3 sequence reads: CASSQDVRRRKTQYF. DNA for the CDR3: TGCGCCAGCAGCCAAGATGTAAGGAGGAGGAAGACCCAGTACTTC.

This clone was detected only once. The rearrangement joins TRBV7-2 to TRBJ2-4; D is uncertain. With 1 base removed from V and 0 bases from J, the gap between germline ends came to 4 bases. The CDR3 runs to 14 residues. Germline V gene data show CDR1 as SGHTA and CDR2 as FQGNSA. The CDR3: CASSLGVAKNIQYF. CDR3 bases: TGTGCCAGCAGCTTAGGGGTAGCCAAAAACATTCAGTACTTC.

CDR3 loop: CASSVGTGFRPQHF. CDR3 nucleotide sequence: TGTGCCAGCAGCGTCGGGACAGGGTTTCGGCCCCAGCATTTT. The chain couples TRBV7-9 to TRBJ1-5, with 9 bases matching TRBD1. J was trimmed by 9 bases and V by 5 bases; bases with no gene match: 8. CDR1 is SEHNR, CDR2 FQNEAQ, per germline (reference sequence). The CDR3 contains 14 residues.

The chain carries TRBV7-9 and TRBJ2-7; 7 bases match TRBD1. The CDR3 length is 15 residues. V lost 5 bases to trimming and J lost 3 bases; unmatched junction nucleotides: 10. Germline V CDR1 and CDR2: SEHNR, FQNEAQ (reference sequence). The chain's CDR3 is CASSRAPGQNYEQYF. CDR3 sequence (DNA): TGTGCCAGCAGCAGAGCCCCGGGACAGAACTACGAGCAGTACTTC.

The chain uses TRBV7-2 and TRBJ1-1, with 8 bases matching TRBD1. CDR1 and CDR2 (germline): SGHTA, FQGNSA. This CDR3 comprises 14 residues. V was pared by 5 bases and J by 8 bases, with 10 bases of the junction left unmatched. The DNA for the CDR3 is TGTGCCAGCAGCGCAAATCTTCCAGGGGGCGAAGCTTTCTTT. This gives the protein CASSANLPGGEAFF.

The chain combines TRBV7-2 with TRBJ2-7; no reliable D call. Germline lookup yields CDR1 SGHTA and CDR2 FQGNSA. This CDR3 has 13 amino acids. The V end lost 7 bases, the J end lost 3 bases, and 13 bases lay between the germline ends. This CDR3 is CASIDPGRYEQYF. CDR3 sequence (DNA): TGTGCCAGCATCGACCCGGGCCGCTACGAGCAGTACTTC.

This clone was detected a few times. The chain uses TRBV7-7 and TRBJ2-7; possibly TRBD2 for D (5 bases). Germline V gene sequence: CDR1 SSHAT, CDR2 FNYEAQ (reference sequence). The CDR3 runs to 14 residues. The germline V and J ends were trimmed by 5 bases and 1 base, with 12 bases remaining between them. CDR3 nucleotide sequence: TGTGCCAGCAGCCCGAACCGGGGTTCCTACGAGCAGTACTTC. It specifies CASSPNRGSYEQYF.

The J gene is TRBJ2-7, the V gene TRBV7-9; the D gene is possibly TRBD2 (6 bases). Germline CDR1 and CDR2: SEHNR and FQNEAQ (reference sequence). Trimming stripped 0 bases from V and 3 bases from J, with 12 bases between. The CDR3 is 15 amino acids. CDR3 DNA sequence: TGTGCCAGCAGCTTAGCAGGGCGGCGGGACTACGAGCAGTACTTC. Its translation is CASSLAGRRDYEQYF. Supplemented by reference TRBV7-9 and TRBJ2-7, the full variable domain reads DTGVSQNPRHKITKRGQNVTFRCDPISEHNRLYWYRQTLGQGPEFLTYFQNEAQLEKSRLLSDRFSAERPKGSFSTLEIQRTEQGDSAMYLCASSLAGRRDYEQYFGPGTRLTVT.

The V gene is TRBV10-3, the J gene TRBJ1-3, with D possibly being TRBD1 (6 bases). The germline V gene encodes CDR1 ENHRY and CDR2 SYGVKD. V was trimmed by 8 bases and J by 1 base, leaving 6 bases between them. There are 12 residues in the CDR3. CDR3: CAIGQSGNTIYF. The CDR3 nucleotides read TGTGCCATCGGACAGTCTGGAAACACCATATATTTT.

This clone was picked up one time. The chain employs TRBV5-6 and TRBJ2-3; D gene uncertain. The CDR3 is 12 residues long. Germline V lookup: CDR1 SGHDT, CDR2 YYEEEE. Deletions cut 2 bases from V and 6 bases from J, with 7 bases between. CDR3 DNA: TGTGCCAGCAGCTTAATGGGGGATACGCAGTATTTT. This encodes CASSLMGDTQYF.

The rearrangement joins TRBV7-2 to TRBJ2-1; no clear D gene. Germline V gene sequence: CDR1 SGHTA, CDR2 FQGNSA. Deletions cut 1 base from V and 8 bases from J, with 12 bases between. The CDR3 is 14 amino acids. The CDR3 sequence: CASSLVGRKDEQFF. CDR3 in DNA: TGTGCCAGCAGCTTAGTTGGGCGCAAGGATGAGCAGTTCTTC.

The chain links TRBV5-4 to TRBJ2-7; D gene ambiguous. This CDR3 is 14 amino acids long. Trimming left V 4 bases short and J 3 bases short, with 14 bases between. From germline, CDR1 is SGHNT and CDR2 YYREEE (reference sequence). The CDR3 sequence: CASSPTGLFYEQYF. The CDR3 DNA reads TGTGCCAGCAGCCCGACGGGCCTGTTCTACGAGCAGTACTTC.

This clone has a handful of counts. The V and J genes are TRBV28 and TRBJ2-2; D is possibly TRBD1 (5 bases). The V gene lost 7 bases and the J gene lost 8 bases, with 17 bases spanning the gap. The CDR3 has 14 residues. Per germline, CDR1 MDHEN and CDR2 SYDVKM. In DNA, the CDR3 is TGTGCCAGCACCATATATCAGGGTTGGGGGGAGCTGTTTTTT. Its protein product is CASTIYQGWGELFF.

This sequence joins TRBV7-9 and TRBJ1-2; unclear D gene. Trimming took off 4 bases at V and 3 bases at J, with 9 bases between the two ends. Germline CDR1 SEHNR, CDR2 FQNEAQ (reference sequence). The CDR3 is 13 residues long. CDR3 loop: CASSSEGYYGYTF. CDR3 DNA: TGTGCCAGCAGCTCCGAGGGCTACTATGGCTACACCTTC.

A few counts support this clone. The CDR3 DNA is TGTGCCAGCAGGGGAGACAGGGGGTCCGGCTACACCTTC. This sequence encodes CASRGDRGSGYTF. The rearrangement joins TRBV7-9 to TRBJ1-2; 9 bases map to TRBD1. V lost 6 bases to trimming and J lost 8 bases; unmatched junction nucleotides: 7. The CDR3 covers 13 residues. Germline V gene sequence: CDR1 SEHNR, CDR2 FQNEAQ (reference sequence).

This clone was observed a handful of times. This chain joins TRBV19 and TRBJ2-2; 7 bases are a match to TRBD1. This CDR3 is built from 15 residues. The germline gives CDR1 LNHDA, CDR2 SQIVND (reference sequence). Trimming at V came to 8 bases and at J to 1 base, leaving 7 bases not matched to a gene. As DNA, the CDR3 is TGTGCCAGTTGGTCCGGGACAGAGAACACCGGGGAGCTGTTTTTT. Translated, it gives CASWSGTENTGELFF.

This clone was detected only a few times. This sequence joins TRBV19 and TRBJ1-5, with D perhaps TRBD1 (5 bases). This CDR3 spans 15 amino acids. Germline values: CDR1 LNHDA, CDR2 SQIVND (reference sequence). The V and J ends lost 2 bases and 5 bases respectively, with 13 bases between them. The CDR3 DNA reads TGTGCCAGTAGTATATTTCGGGGCAGCGATCAGCCCCAGCATTTT. Translation: CASSIFRGSDQPQHF.

The chain couples TRBV4-1 to TRBJ2-7, with TRBD2 matching 14 bases. V gave up 2 bases and J gave up 5 bases; unmatched junction bases: 5. The germline V gene has CDR1 MGHRA and CDR2 YSYEKL. The CDR3 consists of 16 residues. The CDR3 DNA reads as TGCGCCAGCAGCCAACAACTGGGACTAGCGGGAGACGAGCAGTACTTC. Its protein is CASSQQLGLAGDEQYF.

This clone has just a few counts. This chain links TRBV29-1 with TRBJ2-2; TRBD1 might be the D (6 bases). From germline, CDR1 is SQVTM and CDR2 ANQGSEA. The CDR3 spans 15 residues. Trimming removed 4 bases from V and 1 base from J, with 13 bases in between. The CDR3 nucleotides are TGCAGCGTTGGGGCAGGGGCCAGGAACACCGGGGAGCTGTTTTTT. It is translated as CSVGAGARNTGELFF.

CDR3 bases: TGCGCCAGCAGCTTGTCGTCAGGCTCCTACGAGCAGTACTTC. Translating it yields CASSLSSGSYEQYF. V usage is TRBV5-1 and J usage is TRBJ2-7; D gene uncertain. The V end was cut by 1 base, the J end by 0 bases, with 8 bases between. The CDR3 has 14 amino acids. Germline V CDR1 and CDR2: SGHRS, YFSETQ.

The chain joins TRBV20-1 to TRBJ1-3; D is undetermined. The V end lost 2 bases, the J end lost 7 bases, and 6 bases lay between the germline ends. Germline V gives CDR1 DFQATT, CDR2 SNEGSKA (reference sequence). CDR3 length: 11 amino acids. CDR3 protein: CSARTQNTIYF. The CDR3 DNA reads TGCAGTGCTAGAACGCAGAACACCATATATTTT.